Reported below is one T cell receptor beta chain. The germline V and J ends were trimmed by 1 base and 3 bases, with 11 bases remaining between them. Germline V lookup: CDR1 SGHTS, CDR2 YDEGEE. This CDR3 contains 15 residues. This specimen comes from a study of cytomegalovirus exposure and HLA in healthy donors. Primers: 60 Vbeta forward and 13 Jbeta reverse. Sequencing used immunoSEQ multiplex PCR; TCRdb keeps in-frame clones, though not all of them. The sample yields around 200,000 clones, around 80% seen once. The donors, nominally healthy at sampling, likely had unrecorded immune exposures. The sequencing input was PBMCs. The chain links TRBV5-8 to TRBJ1-5, with D possibly matching TRBD1 (6 bases). The receptor comes from a man in his forties in good health and CMV-seronegative. The CDR3, as DNA: TGTGCCAGCAGCTTGTACAGGGTGATCAATCAGCCCCAGCATTTT. This sequence encodes CASSLYRVINQPQHF.